This T cell receptor (beta chain) originates from a study of blood T cell repertoires in COVID-19 (dated by TCRdb to about 2020). For context, the study as a whole: Collaborator samples came from the United States, Italy and Spain and covered acute and convalescent phases of COVID-19. The material from the prospective study consisted of cDNA or gDNA derived from T cells, B-cell-depleted T cells, or PBMCs. Subjects who had been exposed to COVID-19, were actively infected with it, or had recovered from it provided the deeply sampled blood TCRbeta repertoires that made up the dataset. The repertoires were released in a freely available public database meant as a resource for research on the immune response to SARS-CoV-2. Samples were obtained from the ongoing ImmuneRACE study (first 160 participants) and from roughly 1,300 subjects provided by 6 global collaborators. Nearly every sample came with metadata listing a de-identified subject ID, COVID-19 status, age in years and sex. HLA class I and class II types, where available, came from metadata supplied by the sample provider rather than from assay-based typing. Study-wide conclusions, independent of this receptor: The quantity of clinical and demographic metadata differed by source and by participant and was supplied without curation.

This clone has only a few counts. Its antigen is unknown. No much larger clone is present one base from it, and per-base qualities are unavailable. TCRbeta CDR3 regions were amplified from genomic DNA by means of the immunoSEQ Assay, a bias-controlled multiplex PCR. In the paper's pipeline: The number of nucleated cells in each sample was estimated from the amplification of reference gene primers within the assay. Sequence reads were collapsed and filtered to measure the absolute abundance of every unique TCRbeta CDR3 rearrangement. For each sample, productive Simpson clonality was calculated as the square root of Simpson's diversity index across productive rearrangements. The table comes from immuneACCESS by way of TCRdb, which keeps in-frame sequences with V and J called. Part of the clones is missing from these tables; in studies checked, under half for an unresolved V gene and the rest for unknown reasons. V, J and clone size reflect that table, while D and trimming were determined from the DNA. The sample table lists under 350,000 clones, roughly 90% of them with a count of one. In total, the top ten clones hold 1.9% of the sample.

Participants in the prospective study were enrolled through a virtual design, were aged roughly 18 to 100 years, and lived in about two dozen United States geographic areas. In the prospective study, participants were assigned to cohorts based on the clinical history participants reported in a screening survey and a study questionnaire. For ImmuneRACE Cohort 3, a participant was defined as recovered based on two consecutive negative NP/OP PCR tests, clearance by a healthcare professional, or resolution of symptoms. Mobile phlebotomists in the prospective study collected whole blood, serum and a nasopharyngeal or oropharyngeal swab from every participant. Participants in the prospective study had the option to provide additional blood draws and questionnaires over a roughly 2-month period. Before DNA extraction, prospective study blood samples were shipped either frozen or at room temperature. There are 13 amino acids in the CDR3, from cysteine to phenylalanine inclusive. Kept here is only the CDR3 DNA, which spans 39 bases and is read in frame from base 1. V sheds 5 bases and J sheds 3 bases, leaving 8 bases between their ends.

This clonotype was obtained from a woman aged 55-70 years who had recovered from COVID-19. This receptor chain uses TRBV12-3 or TRBV12-4 and TRBJ1-5; the D gene cannot be named for sure. Sequencing was done on a sample of PBMCs or T cells enriched from blood (not recorded which). Read as DNA, the sequence is TGTGCCAGCAGTATCACTGACAATCAGCCCCAGCATTTT. It translates to CASSITDNQPQHF.